A single sample gave rise to the 20 T cell receptor beta chains below, sequenced in a study of breast tumors, draining lymph nodes, adjacent tissues. MiXCR was run by TCRdb on the multiplex PCR reads, yielding one entry per CDR3 protein. Of approximately 100,000 distinct CDR3 sequences in the sample, 21% were seen once. Axillary draining lymph nodes of breast cancer patients supplied the node samples. Specimen: axillary lymph node tissue. Receptors originate from a female donor with breast cancer. Some clones in this sample may be carry-over from other donors' samples.

This clonotype was seen many times. The rearrangement links TRBV4-1 to TRBJ2-7, with D possibly matching TRBD1 (6 bases). Trimming stripped 0 bases from V and 4 bases from J, with 7 bases between. CDR3 length: 13 residues. Per germline, CDR1 MGHRA and CDR2 YSYEKL. Here the CDR3 reads CASSQDQGYEQYF. The CDR3 DNA follows: TGCGCCAGCAGCCAAGATCAGGGGTACGAGCAGTACTTC.

In this sample, this clonotype turned up many times. This rearrangement joins TRBV4-1 to TRBJ2-5; no clear D gene. CDR3 length: 13 amino acids. From germline, CDR1 is MGHRA and CDR2 YSYEKL. With 2 bases removed from V and 7 bases from J, the gap between germline ends came to 11 bases. The CDR3 coding sequence is TGCGCCAGCAGCCAACTAGTCCTTGGGACCCAGTACTTC. Amino acids: CASSQLVLGTQYF.

This clonotype was counted ten times or more. J is TRBJ2-6 and V is TRBV5-8; 8 bases fit TRBD1. CDR1 SGHTS and CDR2 YDEGEE come from the germline V gene. J gave up 2 bases and V 4 bases, and 8 bases lay outside the gene matches. The CDR3 sequence is 17 residues long. CDR3 DNA: TGTGCCAGCAGCCCGGACAGGGCTCGGACTGGGGCCAACGTCCTGACTTTC. Amino acid sequence: CASSPDRARTGANVLTF.

With respect to this clonotype: This clone may be a read error of a much larger clone one base away. The V and J genes are TRBV12-5 and TRBJ2-3, with D perhaps TRBD2 (5 bases). Germline V lookup: CDR1 LGHNT, CDR2 FRNRAP. Trimming shortened V by 6 bases and J by 3 bases, and 19 bases separated the two germline ends. The CDR3 consists of 16 residues. CDR3 in amino acids: CASGTGIGIRTDTQYF. CDR3 in DNA: TGTGCTAGTGGAACGGGAATAGGGATTCGGACAGATACGCAGTATTTT.

The table lists this clonotype with many counts. The genes are TRBV28 and TRBJ1-2; D ambiguous. Looked up from germline, CDR1 is MDHEN and CDR2 is SYDVKM. The CDR3 covers 15 residues. V dropped 6 bases and J dropped 8 bases, with 22 bases sitting between them. CDR3: CASSPGGVSVGGYTF. The DNA for the CDR3 is TGTGCCAGCAGCCCGGGTGGGGTGTCGGTGGGAGGCTACACCTTC.

This chain uses TRBV3-1 with TRBJ2-1; the D gene is possibly TRBD2 (5 bases). The germline V gene encodes CDR1 LGHDT and CDR2 YNNKEL (reference sequence). V was clipped by 0 bases and J by 3 bases, with 12 bases between them. The CDR3 runs 16 residues. The CDR3: CASSQDRRALYNEQFF. CDR3 sequence (DNA): TGTGCCAGCAGCCAAGATAGGCGGGCCCTCTACAATGAGCAGTTCTTC.

The rearrangement uses TRBV1 and TRBJ2-6; the table's D call, TRBD1, was not checked against the DNA. TRBV1 is an annotated pseudogene. This CDR3 has 13 residues. The CDR3 protein is CYDSGAGANVLTF. CDR3 nucleotide sequence: TGCTATGATTCAGGGGCCGGGGCCAACGTCCTGACTTTC.

This clonotype was recorded many times. The rearrangement links TRBV6-5 to TRBJ2-5; 7 bases agree with TRBD2. The junction had 2 bases not matched to a gene; V was cut back by 2 bases and J by 5 bases. The CDR3 is 13 residues long. In germline, CDR1 is MNHEY, CDR2 SVGAGI. The CDR3 is CASSYGGGETQYF. The CDR3 DNA is TGTGCCAGCAGTTACGGGGGAGGGGAGACCCAGTACTTC.

There are many counts of this clonotype. The CDR3 bases are TGTGCCGGACGACAGGGTGATGAAAAACTGTTTTTT. This encodes CAGRQGDEKLFF. The gene calls are TRBV2 and TRBJ1-4, with 7 bases that match TRBD1. The CDR3 spans 12 residues. V dropped 11 bases and J dropped 6; count of bases not matched to a gene: 6. Germline V gene sequence: CDR1 SNHLY, CDR2 FYNNEI.

Concerning this clonotype itself: This may arise from a read error, as a much more abundant clone is one base away. The chain has TRBV4-1 and TRBJ2-3; no firm D call. CDR3 length: 16 amino acids. Germline V gene data show CDR1 as MGHRA and CDR2 as YSYEKL. The CDR3 spells CANSQDGVLRTDTQYF. DNA for the CDR3: TGCGCCAACAGCCAAGATGGTGTGTTGCGTACAGATACGCAGTATTTT.

This clonotype was counted many times. The V gene is TRBV6-2 or TRBV6-3, the J gene TRBJ2-7; TRBD1 aligns across 7 bases. J was trimmed by 2 bases and V by 6 bases; bases with no gene match: 10. Germline V gives CDR1 MNHEY, CDR2 SVGEGT. There are 15 residues in the CDR3. The DNA for the CDR3 is TGTGCCAGCAGACCCCTCCGACAGGGAGCCTACGAGCAGTACTTC. It is translated as CASRPLRQGAYEQYF.

In its sample, this clonotype was seen many times. The chain recombines TRBV12-3 or TRBV12-4 with TRBJ1-6, with 9 bases fitting TRBD1. The CDR3 covers 14 residues. Trimming took 6 bases from V and 4 from J; bases not matched to a gene: 1. CDR3: CASRGQGYNSPLHF. The CDR3 DNA reads TGTGCCAGCAGGGGACAGGGTTATAATTCACCCCTCCACTTT.

This clonotype was counted ten times or more. V usage is TRBV30 and J usage is TRBJ2-5; D possibly matches TRBD1 or TRBD2 (5 bases each). V lost 3 bases and J lost 3, with 11 bases in between. Per the germline V gene, CDR1 is GTSNPN and CDR2 is SVGIG (reference sequence). The CDR3 runs to 13 residues. Here the CDR3 DNA reads TGTGCCTGGAGAAGGCAGGGAGAAGAGACCCAGTACTTC. Its translation: CAWRRQGEETQYF.

This clonotype was recorded at least ten times. This chain uses TRBV5-6 with TRBJ2-7; TRBD1 matches at 9 bases. Germline-derived CDR1 and CDR2 are SGHDT and YYEEEE. The CDR3 has 15 residues. V trimming: 2 bases; J trimming: 3 bases; junction bases outside the gene matches: 6. CDR3 region: CASSFTGTGYYEQYF. The CDR3, as DNA: TGTGCCAGCAGCTTTACCGGGACAGGGTACTACGAGCAGTACTTC.

This clonotype came up a few times. The rearrangement links TRBV13 to TRBJ1-4; a weak D match, TRBD1 (6 bases). V was shortened by 6 bases and J by 6 bases, with 20 bases between the two germline ends. The CDR3 is 16 residues long. Germline V gene sequence: CDR1 PRHDT, CDR2 FYEKMQ (reference sequence). The chain's CDR3 is CASSSPRGGGDEKLFF. The CDR3 bases are TGTGCCAGCAGTTCCCCACGGGGGGGCGGGGATGAAAAACTGTTTTTT.

V usage is TRBV4-1 and J usage is TRBJ2-6; TRBD2 might be the D (6 bases). Trimming took 0 bases from V and 1 from J, leaving 10 bases between them. This CDR3 is built from 17 residues. CDR1 is MGHRA and CDR2 is YSYEKL in the germline V gene. CDR3 residues: CASSQEGRSSGANVLTF. CDR3 DNA: TGCGCCAGCAGCCAAGAGGGGAGGAGTTCTGGGGCCAACGTCCTGACTTTC.

Many counts were recorded for this clonotype. The chain uses TRBV12-3 or TRBV12-4 and TRBJ1-2, with D unclear. The CDR3 consists of 14 residues. V gave up 7 bases and J gave up 0 bases, with 12 bases separating them. CDR3 coding DNA: TGTGCCAGCATGAAATCGTCAGCTAACTATGGCTACACCTTC. The encoded protein is CASMKSSANYGYTF.

The rearrangement links TRBV28 to TRBJ2-7, with 8 bases fitting TRBD2. Germline CDR1 MDHEN, CDR2 SYDVKM. There are 13 residues in the CDR3. Germline trimming cut 7 bases from V and 2 bases from J; bases unmatched to any gene: 4. The CDR3 is CASNGRGAYEQYF. The CDR3 bases are TGTGCCAGCAATGGGCGGGGGGCCTACGAGCAGTACTTC.

This clonotype has a count of ten or more. This chain uses TRBV5-1 with TRBJ1-4, with 9 bases lining up with TRBD1. Germline CDR1 and CDR2: SGHRS and YFSETQ. This CDR3 is built from 17 residues. The junction had 14 bases not matched to a gene; V was cut back by 4 bases and J by 7 bases. CDR3 coding DNA: TGCGCCAGCAGCGGAAATACAGGGGGCGAAGAAATTGAAAAACTGTTTTTT. It is translated as CASSGNTGGEEIEKLFF.

This clonotype showed up many times. The rearrangement uses TRBV20-1 and TRBJ1-5; D is unresolved. Looked up from germline, CDR1 is DFQATT and CDR2 is SNEGSKA (reference sequence). There are 14 residues in the CDR3. Trimming cost V 3 bases and J 0 bases, with 9 bases left between them. CDR3 DNA: TGCAGTGCTAGTTCGGGGTATAGCAATCAGCCCCAGCATTTT. Residues: CSASSGYSNQPQHF.